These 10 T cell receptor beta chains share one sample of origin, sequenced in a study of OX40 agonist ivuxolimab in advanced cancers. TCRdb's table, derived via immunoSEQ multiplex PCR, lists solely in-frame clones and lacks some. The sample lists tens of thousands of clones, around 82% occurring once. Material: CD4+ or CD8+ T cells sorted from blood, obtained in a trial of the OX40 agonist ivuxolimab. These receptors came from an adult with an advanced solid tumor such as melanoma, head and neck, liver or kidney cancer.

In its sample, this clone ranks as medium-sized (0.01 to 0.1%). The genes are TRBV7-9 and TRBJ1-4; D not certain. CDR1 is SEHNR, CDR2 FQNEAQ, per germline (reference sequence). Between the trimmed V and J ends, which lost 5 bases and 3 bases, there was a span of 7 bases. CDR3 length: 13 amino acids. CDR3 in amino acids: CASSRVANEKLFF. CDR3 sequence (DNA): TGTGCCAGCAGCCGGGTGGCTAATGAAAAACTGTTTTTT. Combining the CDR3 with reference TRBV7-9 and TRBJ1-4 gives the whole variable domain DTGVSQNPRHKITKRGQNVTFRCDPISEHNRLYWYRQTLGQGPEFLTYFQNEAQLEKSRLLSDRFSAERPKGSFSTLEIQRTEQGDSAMYLCASSRVANEKLFFGSGTQLSVL.

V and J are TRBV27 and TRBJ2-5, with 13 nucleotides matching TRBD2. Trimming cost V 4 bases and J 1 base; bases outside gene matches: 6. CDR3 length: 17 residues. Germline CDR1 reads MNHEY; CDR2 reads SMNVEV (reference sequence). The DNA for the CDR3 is TGTGCCAGCAGTTCACCGGGACTAGCGGGGCTCCAAGAGACCCAGTACTTC. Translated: CASSSPGLAGLQETQYF.

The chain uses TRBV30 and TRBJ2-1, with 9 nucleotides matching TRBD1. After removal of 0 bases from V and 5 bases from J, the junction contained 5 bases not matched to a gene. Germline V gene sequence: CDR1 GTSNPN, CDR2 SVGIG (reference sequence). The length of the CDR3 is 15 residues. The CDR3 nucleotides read TGTGCCTGGAGTGTATCGACAGGGGGGCACAATGAGCAGTTCTTC. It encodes CAWSVSTGGHNEQFF.

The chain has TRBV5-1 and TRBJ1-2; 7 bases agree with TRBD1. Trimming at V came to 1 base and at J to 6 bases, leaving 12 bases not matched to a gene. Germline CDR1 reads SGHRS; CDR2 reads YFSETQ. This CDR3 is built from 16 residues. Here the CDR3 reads CASSLSPMRQGDGYTF. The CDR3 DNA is TGCGCCAGCAGCTTGTCTCCAATGAGACAGGGCGATGGCTACACCTTC.

CDR3 protein: CASSVGQGAGNTIYF. DNA of the CDR3: TGTGCCAGCAGCGTTGGACAGGGGGCTGGAAACACCATATATTTT. The V and J genes are TRBV9 and TRBJ1-3, with 10 nucleotides matching TRBD1. CDR3 length: 15 amino acids. Unmatched junction bases numbered 1, after V lost 2 bases and J lost 2 bases. From germline, CDR1 is SGDLS and CDR2 YYNGEE.

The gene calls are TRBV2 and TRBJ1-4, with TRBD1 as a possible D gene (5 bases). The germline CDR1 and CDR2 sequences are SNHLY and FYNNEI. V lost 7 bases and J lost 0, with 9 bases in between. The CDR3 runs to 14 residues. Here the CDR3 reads CASTRQTTNEKLFF. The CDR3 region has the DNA TGTGCCAGCACCCGACAGACAACTAATGAAAAACTGTTTTTT.

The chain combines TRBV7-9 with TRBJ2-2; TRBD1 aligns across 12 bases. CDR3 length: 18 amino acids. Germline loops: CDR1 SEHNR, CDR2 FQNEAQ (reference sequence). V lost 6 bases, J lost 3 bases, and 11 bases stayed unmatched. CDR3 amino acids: CASSSRGQGALDTGELFF. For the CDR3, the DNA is TGTGCCAGCAGTAGCCGGGGACAGGGGGCGCTCGACACCGGGGAGCTGTTTTTT.

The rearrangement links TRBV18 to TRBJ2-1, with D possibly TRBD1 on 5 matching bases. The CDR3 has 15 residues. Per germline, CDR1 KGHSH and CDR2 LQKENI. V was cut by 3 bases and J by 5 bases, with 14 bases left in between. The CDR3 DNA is TGTGCCAGCTCACCCCAATCCAGGGTCGACAATGAGCAGTTCTTC. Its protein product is CASSPQSRVDNEQFF.

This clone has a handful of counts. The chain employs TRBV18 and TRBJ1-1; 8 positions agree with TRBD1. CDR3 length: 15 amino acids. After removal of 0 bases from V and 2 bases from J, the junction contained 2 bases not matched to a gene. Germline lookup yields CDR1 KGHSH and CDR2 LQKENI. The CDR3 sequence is CASSPPTGANTEAFF. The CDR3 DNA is TGTGCCAGCTCACCACCGACAGGGGCTAACACTGAAGCTTTCTTT.

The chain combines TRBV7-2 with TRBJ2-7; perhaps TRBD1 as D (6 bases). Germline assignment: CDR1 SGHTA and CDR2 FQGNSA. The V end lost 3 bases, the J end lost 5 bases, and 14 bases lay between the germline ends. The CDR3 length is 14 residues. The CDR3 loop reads CASSFYRVRDEQYF. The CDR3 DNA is TGTGCCAGCAGCTTCTACAGGGTAAGGGACGAGCAGTACTTC.